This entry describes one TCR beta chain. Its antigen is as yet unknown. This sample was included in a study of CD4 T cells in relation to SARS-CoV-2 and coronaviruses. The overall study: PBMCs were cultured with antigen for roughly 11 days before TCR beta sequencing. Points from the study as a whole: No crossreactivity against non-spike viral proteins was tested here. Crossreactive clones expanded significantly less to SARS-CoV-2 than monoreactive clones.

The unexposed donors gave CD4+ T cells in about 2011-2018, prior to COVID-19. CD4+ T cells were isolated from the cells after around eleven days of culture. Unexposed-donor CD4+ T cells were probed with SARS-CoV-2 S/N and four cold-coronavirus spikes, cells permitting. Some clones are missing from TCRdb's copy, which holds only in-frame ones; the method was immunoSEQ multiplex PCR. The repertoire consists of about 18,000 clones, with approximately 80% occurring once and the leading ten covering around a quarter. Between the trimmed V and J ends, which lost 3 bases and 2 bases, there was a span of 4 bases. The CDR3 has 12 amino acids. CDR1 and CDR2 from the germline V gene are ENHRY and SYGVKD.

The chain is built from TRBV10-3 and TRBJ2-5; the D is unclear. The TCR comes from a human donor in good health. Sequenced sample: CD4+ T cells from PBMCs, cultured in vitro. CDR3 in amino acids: CAISDGQETQYF. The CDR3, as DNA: TGTGCCATCAGTGACGGACAAGAGACCCAGTACTTC.